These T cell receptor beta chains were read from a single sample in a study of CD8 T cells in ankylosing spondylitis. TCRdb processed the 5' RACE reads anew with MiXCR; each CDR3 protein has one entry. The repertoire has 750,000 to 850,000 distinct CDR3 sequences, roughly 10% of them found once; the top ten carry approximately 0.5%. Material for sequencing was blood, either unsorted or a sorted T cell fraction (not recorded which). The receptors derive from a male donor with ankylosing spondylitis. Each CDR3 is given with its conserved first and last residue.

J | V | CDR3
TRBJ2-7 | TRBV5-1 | CASSSFTSTHEQYF
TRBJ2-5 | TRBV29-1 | CSVVWVGETQYF
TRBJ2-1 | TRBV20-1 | CSAWTGLSYNEQFF
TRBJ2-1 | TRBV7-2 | CASSLSWGRGIEQLF
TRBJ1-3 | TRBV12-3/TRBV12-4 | CASTLVDGWGNTIYF
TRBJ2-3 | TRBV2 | CASNRDRRDTQYF
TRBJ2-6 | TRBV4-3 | CASSQTGYSGANVLTF
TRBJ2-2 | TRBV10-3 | CAIRGHRDRDTGELFF
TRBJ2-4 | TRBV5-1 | CASSEMEGLRNIQYF
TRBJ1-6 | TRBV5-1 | CASSSTGVYNSPLHF
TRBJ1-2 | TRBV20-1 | CSATGWMGGYTF
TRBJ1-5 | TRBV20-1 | CSARPLAPTPQHF
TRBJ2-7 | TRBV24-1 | CATSAAGENYEQYF
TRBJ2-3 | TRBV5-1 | CASRTVVNTDTQYF
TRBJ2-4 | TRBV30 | CAWKGTGANIQYF
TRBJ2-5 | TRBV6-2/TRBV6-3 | CASNERRRRQETQYF
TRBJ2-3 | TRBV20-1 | CSVPTGRGPLTSTDTQYF
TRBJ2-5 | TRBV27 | CASRKGRETQYF
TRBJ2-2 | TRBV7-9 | CASSWGNTGELFF
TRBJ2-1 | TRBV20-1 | CSARQDSYNEQFF
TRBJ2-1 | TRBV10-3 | CAISASGRAGHEQFF
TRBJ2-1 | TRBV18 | CASSPQQGQSNNEQFF
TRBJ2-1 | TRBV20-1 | CSAQASGYNEQFF
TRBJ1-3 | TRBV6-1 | CASVMGRAGNTIYF
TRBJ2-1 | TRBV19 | CASREYGQGGYEQFF
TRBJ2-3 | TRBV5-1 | CASSLGLQTDTQYF
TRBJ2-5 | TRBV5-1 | CASSLAGTEGETQYF
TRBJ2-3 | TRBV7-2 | CASSLWDSSTDTQYF
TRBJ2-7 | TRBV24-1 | CATSLLSLWRDPSYEQYF
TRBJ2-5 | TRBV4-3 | CASSQDLAQETQYF
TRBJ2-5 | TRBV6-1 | CASRPRLRLAGETQYF
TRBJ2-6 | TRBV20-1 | CSARVPSGANVLTF
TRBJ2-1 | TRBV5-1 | CASSAGGYGGRTYNEQFF